This TCR beta chain was sequenced during a study of blood T cell repertoires in COVID-19. In terms of age and location, participants ranged from about 18 to 90 years and lived in roughly 22 US areas. With V trimmed by 1 base and J by 11 bases, 7 bases remained unmatched. The CDR3 has 14 amino acids. As processed by the authors: Nucleated cell number was recorded as an estimate derived from reference gene primer amplification. The table came from immunoSEQ multiplex PCR; TCRdb's copy has only in-frame clones and leaves some out. From that table come the V and J calls and clone size; the DNA was used to work out D and trimming. The sample lists approximately 140,000 clones; about four fifths were seen once.

This receptor was taken from a woman aged 50 to 65 who had been exposed to COVID-19. The material sequenced was PBMCs or T cells enriched from blood (not recorded which). The chain employs TRBV23-1 and TRBJ1-4, with 7 positions matching TRBD1. TRBV23-1 qualifies as an ORF whose function is uncertain. CDR3 in amino acids: CASSQFLRGGKLFF. The DNA of the CDR3 is TGCGCCAGCAGTCAATTTCTCCGAGGGGGCAAACTGTTTTTT.